This is a list of T cell receptor beta chains from one sample in a study of blood T cell repertoires in COVID-19. This table comes from immunoSEQ multiplex PCR, and its TCRdb copy is limited to in-frame clones, with some not included. The sample holds 150,000 to 200,000 clones, about four fifths seen once. The sequenced material came from peripheral blood. The receptors originated from a woman between 40 and 50 years old with acute or convalescent COVID-19. Each CDR3 is given with its conserved first and last residue. Fields, in order: J gene, V gene, D gene, clone size, CDR3 DNA, CDR3 protein. The D gene is left open where the match is weak. The size field is filled for only some rows; it gives once, few, many or a size class.

TRBJ2-1 | TRBV6-2/TRBV6-3 | TRBD1 | NA | TGTGCCAGCAGCGGACGCCTGGGACAGGGTAACAATGAGCAGTTCTTC | CASSGRLGQGNNEQFF
TRBJ1-6 | TRBV7-3 | NA | NA | TGTGCCAGCAGCTTAGGGGGGGTCGGGTCACCCCTCCACTTT | CASSLGGVGSPLHF
TRBJ1-2 | TRBV20-1 | NA | NA | TGCAGTGCCCGGGAAAACTATGGCTACACCTTC | CSARENYGYTF
TRBJ2-7 | TRBV5-1 | TRBD2 | NA | TGCGCCAGCAGCGCGGGACTAGTCTACGAGCAGTACTTC | CASSAGLVYEQYF
TRBJ2-7 | TRBV7-9 | NA | NA | TGTGCCAGCAGTCGTCAGGGGTGGAGGCAGTACTTC | CASSRQGWRQYF
TRBJ1-6 | TRBV9 | NA | NA | TGTGCCAGCAGCGCTCCTTATTCACCCCTCCACTTT | CASSAPYSPLHF
TRBJ2-2 | TRBV6-2/TRBV6-3 | TRBD1 | NA | TGTGCCAGCACCCCGGACAGGACTCATTTAAGGACCGGGGAGCTGTTTTTT | CASTPDRTHLRTGELFF
TRBJ1-1 | TRBV27 | NA | NA | TGTGCCAGCAGTAAGGGGAAGGGGGTCATGAACACTGAAGCTTTCTTT | CASSKGKGVMNTEAFF
TRBJ1-2 | TRBV11-2 | NA | NA | TGTGCCAGCAGCCCGCCTGGAGCTTATGGCTACACCTTC | CASSPPGAYGYTF
TRBJ2-3 | TRBV27 | TRBD1 | NA | TGTGCCAGCAGTTTAAGGGGGCGGAGGCCTTCTAGCACAGATACGCAGTATTTT | CASSLRGRRPSSTDTQYF
TRBJ1-2 | TRBV19 | TRBD1 | NA | TGTGCCAGTAGTATTGAACAGGGGGCCGGTGGCTACACCTTC | CASSIEQGAGGYTF
TRBJ2-7 | TRBV6-5 | NA | NA | TGTGCCCACGGGCGGCAGGGAAAGAACGAGCAGTACTTC | CAHGRQGKNEQYF
TRBJ1-2 | TRBV29-1 | NA | NA | TGCAGCGTTCAACAGGGAATTAACTATGGCTACACCTTC | CSVQQGINYGYTF
TRBJ2-3 | TRBV6-5 | TRBD2 | NA | TGTGCCAGCAGTCCTCAGCGGGGGCCCACAGATACGCAGTATTTT | CASSPQRGPTDTQYF
TRBJ2-2 | TRBV28 | TRBD2 | NA | TGTGCCAGCAGTTTATGGGGGACTAGCGGAGGGGGAACGAACACCGGGGAGCTGTTTTTT | CASSLWGTSGGGTNTGELFF
TRBJ2-3 | TRBV19 | NA | once | TGTGCCAGTAGTGGGGCAGGGGGGAGGTCAGATACGCAGTATTTT | CASSGAGGRSDTQYF
TRBJ2-1 | TRBV5-1 | TRBD2 | NA | TGCGCCAGCAGCTTTGGTTCTAGCGGGGATTACAATGAGCAGTTCTTC | CASSFGSSGDYNEQFF
TRBJ1-1 | TRBV7-9 | TRBD1 | few | TGTGCCAGCAGCTTAACCGGGATACAGGGGGCGCTTGCTTTCTTT | CASSLTGIQGALAFF
TRBJ2-7 | TRBV6-5 | TRBD2 | NA | TGTGCCAGCAGTTACTGGCGGGGGGGCCTCTACGAGCAGTACTTC | CASSYWRGGLYEQYF
TRBJ2-7 | TRBV7-3 | TRBD2 | few | TGTGCCAGCAGCGTTAGCGGGGGGGCGAACGAGCAGTACTTC | CASSVSGGANEQYF
TRBJ1-2 | TRBV7-2 | TRBD1 | NA | TGTGCCAGCAGCGCTGGGACAGCGAGTTATGGCTACACCTTC | CASSAGTASYGYTF
TRBJ1-6 | TRBV2 | NA | NA | TGTGCCAGCAGTGAAAGGTGGAGTCCAGATAATTCACCCCTCCACTTT | CASSERWSPDNSPLHF
TRBJ2-7 | TRBV4-2 | TRBD2 | NA | TGTGCCAGCAGCCAACTAGCTAGCGGGGTTTACGAGCAGTACTTC | CASSQLASGVYEQYF
TRBJ2-7 | TRBV5-1 | NA | NA | TGCGCCAGCAGCATCAGGGACGAGCAGTACTTC | CASSIRDEQYF
TRBJ2-4 | TRBV9 | NA | once | TGTGCCAGCAGCGTAGGAGGCGACATTCAGTACTTC | CASSVGGDIQYF
TRBJ1-5 | TRBV4-1 | TRBD1 | NA | TGCGCCAGCAGCCACCGGACAGGGAGTCATCAGCCCCAGCATTTT | CASSHRTGSHQPQHF
TRBJ1-1 | TRBV5-1 | NA | NA | TGCGCCAGCAGCTTGGTTGGAGGGTCGAACACTGAAGCTTTCTTT | CASSLVGGSNTEAFF
TRBJ1-5 | TRBV21-1 | NA | NA | TGTGCCAGCAGCAAAGGGGAGGGAATGGGGAGCAATCAGCCCCAGCATTTT | CASSKGEGMGSNQPQHF
TRBJ2-7 | TRBV2 | TRBD1 | NA | TGTGCCAGCAGAAGCAGGGGGCATTCGGGAGAGCAGTACTTC | CASRSRGHSGEQYF
TRBJ2-2 | TRBV29-1 | NA | once | TGCAGCGCCCTACCCTCCTTCGGGGAGCTGTTTTTT | CSALPSFGELFF
TRBJ2-7 | TRBV6-5 | TRBD2 | NA | TGTGCCAGCAGTTACTCCACTAGCGGGAGCTCCTACGAGCAGTACTTC | CASSYSTSGSSYEQYF
TRBJ1-2 | TRBV2 | TRBD1 | NA | TGTGCCAGCACCTTCAAGGGACAGTACTATGGCTACACCTTC | CASTFKGQYYGYTF
TRBJ1-1 | TRBV27 | NA | NA | TGTGCCAGCAGTTTTTGGTCAGGGGCGCGAGGGGCTGAAGCTTTCTTT | CASSFWSGARGAEAFF
TRBJ2-1 | TRBV5-1 | NA | NA | TGCGCCAGCAGCTTGGGAGCGGGGGACAGCTCCTACAATGAGCAGTTCTTC | CASSLGAGDSSYNEQFF
TRBJ1-1 | TRBV20-1 | NA | NA | TGCAGTGCTAGAGATTATGAGGCTTTCTTT | CSARDYEAFF
TRBJ2-3 | TRBV7-6 | TRBD2 | few | TGTGCCAGCAGCGTCGGGGGGGGCACAGATACGCAGTATTTT | CASSVGGGTDTQYF
TRBJ1-1 | TRBV6-5 | NA | NA | TGTGCCAGCGGGCAACACCACACAGGTAACACTGAAGCTTTCTTT | CASGQHHTGNTEAFF
TRBJ2-7 | TRBV6-5 | TRBD1 | NA | TGTGCCAGCAGCGGACAGGGATCCTACGAGCAGTACTTC | CASSGQGSYEQYF
TRBJ2-2 | TRBV28 | TRBD2 | few | TGTGCCAGCAGTCCTCCTAGCGGCTACACCGGGGAGCTGTTTTTT | CASSPPSGYTGELFF
TRBJ2-2 | TRBV2 | TRBD2 | NA | TGTGCCAGCAGGGGGACTAGCGAGTCCGGGGAGCTGTTTTTT | CASRGTSESGELFF
TRBJ1-5 | TRBV15 | NA | NA | TGTGCCACCAGCAGAGATCAACAGGAGTGGGATGGCAATCAGCCCCAGCATTTT | CATSRDQQEWDGNQPQHF
TRBJ2-2 | TRBV3-1/TRBV3-2 | TRBD2 | NA | TGTGCCAGCAGCCTATGGGGACTAGCGGGAGGATCCACCGGGGAGCTGTTTTTT | CASSLWGLAGGSTGELFF
TRBJ1-2 | TRBV19 | TRBD1 | once | TGTGCCAGTAGTCCCTTGGGACAGAACTATGGCTACACCTTC | CASSPLGQNYGYTF
TRBJ2-7 | TRBV7-8 | NA | many | TGTGCCAGCAGCTTGTCCGGTGTGGTCCACGAGCAGTACTTC | CASSLSGVVHEQYF
TRBJ1-1 | TRBV27 | NA | NA | TGTGCCAGCAGTTTACACAGGGTCGGGAACACTGAAGCTTTCTTT | CASSLHRVGNTEAFF